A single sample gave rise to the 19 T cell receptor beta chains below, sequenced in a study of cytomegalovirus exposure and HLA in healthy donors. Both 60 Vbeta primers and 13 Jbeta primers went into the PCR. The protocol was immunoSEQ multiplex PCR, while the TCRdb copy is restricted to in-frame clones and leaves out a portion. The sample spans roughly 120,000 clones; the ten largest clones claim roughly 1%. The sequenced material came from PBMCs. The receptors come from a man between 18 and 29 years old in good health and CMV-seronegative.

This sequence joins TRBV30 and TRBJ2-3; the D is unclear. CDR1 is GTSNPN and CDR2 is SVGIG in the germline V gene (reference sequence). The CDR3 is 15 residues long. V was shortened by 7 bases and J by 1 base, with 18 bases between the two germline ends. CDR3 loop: CALDNQAYGTDTQYF. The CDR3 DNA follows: TGTGCCTTGGATAATCAGGCCTACGGCACAGATACGCAGTATTTT.

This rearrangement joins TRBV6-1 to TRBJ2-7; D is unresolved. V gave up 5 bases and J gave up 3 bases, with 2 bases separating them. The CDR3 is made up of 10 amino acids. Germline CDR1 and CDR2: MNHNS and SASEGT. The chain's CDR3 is CASSYYEQYF. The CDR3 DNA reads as TGTGCCAGCAGTTACTACGAGCAGTACTTC.

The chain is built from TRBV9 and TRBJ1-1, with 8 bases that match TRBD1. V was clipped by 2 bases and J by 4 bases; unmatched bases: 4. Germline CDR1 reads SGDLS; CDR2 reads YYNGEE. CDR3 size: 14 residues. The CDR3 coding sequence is TGTGCCAGCAGCGTCCGGACAGGGCGCACTGAAGCTTTCTTT. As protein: CASSVRTGRTEAFF.

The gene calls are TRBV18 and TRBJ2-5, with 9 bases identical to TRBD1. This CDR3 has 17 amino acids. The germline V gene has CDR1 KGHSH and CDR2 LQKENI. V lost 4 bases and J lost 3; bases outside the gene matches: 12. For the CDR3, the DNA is TGTGCCAGCTCACGTACTCCCCCGGGACAGGGAGAAGAGACCCAGTACTTC. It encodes CASSRTPPGQGEETQYF.

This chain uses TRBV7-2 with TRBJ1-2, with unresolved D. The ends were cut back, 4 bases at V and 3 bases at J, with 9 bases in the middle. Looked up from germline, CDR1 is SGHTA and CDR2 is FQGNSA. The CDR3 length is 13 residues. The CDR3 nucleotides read TGTGCCAGCAGCTCCGGACTGGACTATGGCTACACCTTC. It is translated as CASSSGLDYGYTF.

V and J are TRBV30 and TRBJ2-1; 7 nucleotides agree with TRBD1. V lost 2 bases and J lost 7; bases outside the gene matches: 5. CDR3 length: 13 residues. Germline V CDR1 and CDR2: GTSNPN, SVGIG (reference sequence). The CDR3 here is CAWSTDRANEQFF. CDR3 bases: TGTGCCTGGAGTACCGACAGGGCGAATGAGCAGTTCTTC.

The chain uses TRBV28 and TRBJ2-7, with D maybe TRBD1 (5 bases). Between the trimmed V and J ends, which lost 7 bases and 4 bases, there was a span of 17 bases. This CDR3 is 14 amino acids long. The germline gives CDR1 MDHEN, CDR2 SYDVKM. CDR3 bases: TGTGCCAGCAAAGGGGCTGATCAACTTTACGAGCAGTACTTC. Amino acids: CASKGADQLYEQYF.

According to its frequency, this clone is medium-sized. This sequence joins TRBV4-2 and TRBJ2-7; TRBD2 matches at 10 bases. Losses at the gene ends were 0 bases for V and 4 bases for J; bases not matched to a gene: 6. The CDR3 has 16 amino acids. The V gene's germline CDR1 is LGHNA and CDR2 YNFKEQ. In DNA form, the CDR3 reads TGTGCCAGCAGCCAAGATCATTCTAGCGGGGGATACGAGCAGTACTTC. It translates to CASSQDHSSGGYEQYF.

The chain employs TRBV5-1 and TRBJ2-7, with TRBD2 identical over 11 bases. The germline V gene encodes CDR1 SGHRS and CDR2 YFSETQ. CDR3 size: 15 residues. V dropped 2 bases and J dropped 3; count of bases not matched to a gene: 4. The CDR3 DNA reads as TGCGCCAGCAGCTTAGGGACTAGCGGAGACTACGAGCAGTACTTC. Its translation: CASSLGTSGDYEQYF.

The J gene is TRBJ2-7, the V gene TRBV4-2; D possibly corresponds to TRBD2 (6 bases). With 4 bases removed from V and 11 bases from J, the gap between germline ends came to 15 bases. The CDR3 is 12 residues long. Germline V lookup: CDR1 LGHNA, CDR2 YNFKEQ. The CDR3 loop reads CASSPLASCEYF. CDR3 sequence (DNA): TGTGCCAGCAGCCCACTAGCCAGCTGTGAGTACTTC.

CDR3 sequence (DNA): TGTGCCAGCAGCCCCCGCGGGGCGGGGGAGACCCAGTACTTC. Its protein is CASSPRGAGETQYF. The chain employs TRBV7-9 and TRBJ2-5; maybe TRBD2 (6 bases). The V gene's germline CDR1 is SEHNR and CDR2 FQNEAQ (reference sequence). The CDR3 extends over 14 amino acids. With 5 bases removed from V and 5 bases from J, the gap between germline ends came to 15 bases.

CDR3 in amino acids: CASSEAGLRYEQYF. The CDR3 region has the DNA TGTGCCAGCAGTGAAGCGGGACTCCGCTACGAGCAGTACTTC. The chain employs TRBV6-1 and TRBJ2-7; maybe TRBD2 (6 bases). The CDR3 runs 14 residues. CDR1 is MNHNS, CDR2 SASEGT, per germline. V lost 0 bases and J lost 3, with 9 bases in between.

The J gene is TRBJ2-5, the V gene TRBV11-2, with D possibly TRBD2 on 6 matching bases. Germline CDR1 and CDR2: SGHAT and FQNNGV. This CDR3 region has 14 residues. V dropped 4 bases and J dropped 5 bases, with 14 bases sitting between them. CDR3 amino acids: CASSSGLRRETQYF. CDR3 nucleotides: TGTGCCAGCAGCTCGGGACTCCGTCGGGAGACCCAGTACTTC.

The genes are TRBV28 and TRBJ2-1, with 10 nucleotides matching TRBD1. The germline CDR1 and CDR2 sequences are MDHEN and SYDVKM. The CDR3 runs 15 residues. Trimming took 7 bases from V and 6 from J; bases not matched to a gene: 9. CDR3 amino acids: CASNSYRTGGNEQFF. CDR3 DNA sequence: TGTGCCAGCAATTCCTACAGGACAGGGGGCAATGAGCAGTTCTTC.

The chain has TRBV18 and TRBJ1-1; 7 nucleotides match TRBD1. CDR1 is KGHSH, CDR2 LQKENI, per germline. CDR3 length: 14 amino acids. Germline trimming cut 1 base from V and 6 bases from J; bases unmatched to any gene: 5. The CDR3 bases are TGTGCCAGCTCACCACGAGGGGGCCTACCTGAAGCTTTCTTT. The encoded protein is CASSPRGGLPEAFF.

CDR3 region: CASTLGTDRSEQYF. CDR3 nucleotide sequence: TGCGCCAGCACCCTCGGGACTGACCGAAGCGAGCAGTACTTC. This rearrangement joins TRBV5-1 to TRBJ2-7, with D possibly TRBD2 on 6 matching bases. V lost 6 bases and J lost 6, with 19 bases in between. CDR1 SGHRS and CDR2 YFSETQ come from the germline V gene. There are 14 residues in the CDR3.

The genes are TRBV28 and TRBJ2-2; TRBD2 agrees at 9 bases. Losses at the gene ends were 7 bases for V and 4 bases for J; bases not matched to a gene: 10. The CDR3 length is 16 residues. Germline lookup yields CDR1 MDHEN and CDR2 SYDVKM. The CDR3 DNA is TGTGCCAGCAAACTAGTTAGCGGGAGCGGCACCGGGGAGCTGTTTTTT. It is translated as CASKLVSGSGTGELFF.

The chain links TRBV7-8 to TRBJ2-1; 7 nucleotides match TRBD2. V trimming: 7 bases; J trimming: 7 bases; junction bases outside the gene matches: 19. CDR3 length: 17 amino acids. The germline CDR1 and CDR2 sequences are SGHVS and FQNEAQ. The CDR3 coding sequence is TGTGCCAGCACCCAGTGGGGGGGGAGTCCTCTAATGAATGAGCAGTTCTTC. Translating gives CASTQWGGSPLMNEQFF.

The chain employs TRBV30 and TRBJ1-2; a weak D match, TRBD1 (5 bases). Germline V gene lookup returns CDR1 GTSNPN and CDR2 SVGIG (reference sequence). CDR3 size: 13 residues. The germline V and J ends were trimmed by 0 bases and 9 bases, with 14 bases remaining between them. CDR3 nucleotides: TGTGCCTGGAGTGTGTCGCGGGAGGGGAGCTACACCTTC. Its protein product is CAWSVSREGSYTF.